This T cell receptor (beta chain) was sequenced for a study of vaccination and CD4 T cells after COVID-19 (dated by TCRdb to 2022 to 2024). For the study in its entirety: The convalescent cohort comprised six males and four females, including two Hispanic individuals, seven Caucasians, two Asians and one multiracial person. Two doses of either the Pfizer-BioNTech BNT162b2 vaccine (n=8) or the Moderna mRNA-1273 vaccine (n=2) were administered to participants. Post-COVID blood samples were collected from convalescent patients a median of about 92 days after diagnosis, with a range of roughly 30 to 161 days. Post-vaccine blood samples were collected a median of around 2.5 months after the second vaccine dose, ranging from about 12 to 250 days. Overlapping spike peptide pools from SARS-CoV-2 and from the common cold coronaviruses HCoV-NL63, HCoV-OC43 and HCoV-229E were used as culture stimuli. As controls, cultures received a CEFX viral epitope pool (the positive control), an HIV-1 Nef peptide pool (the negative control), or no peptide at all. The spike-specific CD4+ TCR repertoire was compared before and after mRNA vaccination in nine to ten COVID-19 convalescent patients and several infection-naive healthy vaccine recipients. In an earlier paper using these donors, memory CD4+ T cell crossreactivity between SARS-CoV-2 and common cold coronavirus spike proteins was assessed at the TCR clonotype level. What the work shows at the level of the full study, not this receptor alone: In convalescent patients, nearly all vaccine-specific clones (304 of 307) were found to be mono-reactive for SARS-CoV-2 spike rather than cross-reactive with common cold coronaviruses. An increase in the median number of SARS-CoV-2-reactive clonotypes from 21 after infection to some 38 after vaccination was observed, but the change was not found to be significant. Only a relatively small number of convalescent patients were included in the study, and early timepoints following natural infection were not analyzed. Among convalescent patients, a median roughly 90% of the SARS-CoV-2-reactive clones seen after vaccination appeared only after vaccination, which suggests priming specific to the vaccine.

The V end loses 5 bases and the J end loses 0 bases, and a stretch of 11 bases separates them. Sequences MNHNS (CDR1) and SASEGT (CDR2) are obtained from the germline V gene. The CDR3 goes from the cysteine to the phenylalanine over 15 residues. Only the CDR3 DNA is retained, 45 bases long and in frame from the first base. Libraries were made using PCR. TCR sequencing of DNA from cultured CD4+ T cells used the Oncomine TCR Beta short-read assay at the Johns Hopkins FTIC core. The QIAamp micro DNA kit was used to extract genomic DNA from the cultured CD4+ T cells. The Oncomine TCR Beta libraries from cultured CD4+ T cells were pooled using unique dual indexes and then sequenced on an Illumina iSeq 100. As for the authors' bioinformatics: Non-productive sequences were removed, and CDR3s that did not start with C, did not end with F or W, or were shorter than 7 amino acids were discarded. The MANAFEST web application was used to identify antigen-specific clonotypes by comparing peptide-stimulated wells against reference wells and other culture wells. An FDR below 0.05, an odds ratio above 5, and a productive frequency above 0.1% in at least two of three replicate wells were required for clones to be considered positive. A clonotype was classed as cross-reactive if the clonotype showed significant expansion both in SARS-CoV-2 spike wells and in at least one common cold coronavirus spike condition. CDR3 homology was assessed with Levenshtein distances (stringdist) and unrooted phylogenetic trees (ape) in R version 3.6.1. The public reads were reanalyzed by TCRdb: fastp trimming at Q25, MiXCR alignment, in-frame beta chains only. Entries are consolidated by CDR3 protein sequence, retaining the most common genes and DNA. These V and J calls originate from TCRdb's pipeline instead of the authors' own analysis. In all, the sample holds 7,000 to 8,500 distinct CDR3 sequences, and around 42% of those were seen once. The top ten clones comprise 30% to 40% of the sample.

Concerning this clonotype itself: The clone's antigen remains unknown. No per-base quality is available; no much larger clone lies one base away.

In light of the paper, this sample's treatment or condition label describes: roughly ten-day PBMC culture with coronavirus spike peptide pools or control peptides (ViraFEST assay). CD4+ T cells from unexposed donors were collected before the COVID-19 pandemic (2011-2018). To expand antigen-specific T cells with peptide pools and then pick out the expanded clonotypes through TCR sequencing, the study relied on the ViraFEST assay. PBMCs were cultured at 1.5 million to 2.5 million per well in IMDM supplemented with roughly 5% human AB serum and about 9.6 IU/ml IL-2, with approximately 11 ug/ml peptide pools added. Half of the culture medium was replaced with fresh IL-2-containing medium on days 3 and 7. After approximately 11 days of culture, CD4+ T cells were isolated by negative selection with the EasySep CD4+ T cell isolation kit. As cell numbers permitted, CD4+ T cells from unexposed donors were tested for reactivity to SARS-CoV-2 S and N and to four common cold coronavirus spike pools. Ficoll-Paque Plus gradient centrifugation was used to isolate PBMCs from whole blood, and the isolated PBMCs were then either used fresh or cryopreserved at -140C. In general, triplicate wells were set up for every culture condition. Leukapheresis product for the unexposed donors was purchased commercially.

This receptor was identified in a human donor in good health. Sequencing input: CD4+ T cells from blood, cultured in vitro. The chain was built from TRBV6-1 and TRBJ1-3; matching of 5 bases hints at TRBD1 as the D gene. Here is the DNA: TGTGCCAGCAGTCCGGGACGGTACTCTGGAAACACCATATATTTT. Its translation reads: CASSPGRYSGNTIYF.